A single T cell receptor beta chain is shown here with its context. Antigen unknown. A read error may explain this, as a much larger clone is one base away. TCRdb re-analysed the 5' RACE reads in MiXCR, keeping a single row per CDR3 protein. The table records roughly 130,000 distinct CDR3 sequences, roughly an eighth of them present only once. CDR1 and CDR2 from the germline V gene are SGHRS and YFSETQ. The V end lost 5 bases, the J end lost 2 bases, and 7 bases lay between the germline ends. The CDR3 covers 13 residues. The data stem from a study of CD8 T cells in ankylosing spondylitis. General study findings and limits: As for the disease-linked clones, they showed a CD8+ phenotype and occurred at relatively low frequencies in peripheral blood. In the blood and synovial fluid of reactive arthritis, some motif variants had been previously reported. The clones that were linked to disease were reported to be significantly enriched in matched synovial fluid samples from ankylosing spondylitis patients.

Sequencing was carried out using blood, either unsorted or a sorted T cell fraction (not recorded which). The clonotype was recovered from a female donor with ankylosing spondylitis or in good health (not recorded which). The V and J genes are TRBV5-1 and TRBJ2-2; the D is unclear. The CDR3 sequence: CASRDLNTGELFF. As DNA, the CDR3 is TGCGCCAGCAGGGACCTTAACACCGGGGAGCTGTTTTTT.